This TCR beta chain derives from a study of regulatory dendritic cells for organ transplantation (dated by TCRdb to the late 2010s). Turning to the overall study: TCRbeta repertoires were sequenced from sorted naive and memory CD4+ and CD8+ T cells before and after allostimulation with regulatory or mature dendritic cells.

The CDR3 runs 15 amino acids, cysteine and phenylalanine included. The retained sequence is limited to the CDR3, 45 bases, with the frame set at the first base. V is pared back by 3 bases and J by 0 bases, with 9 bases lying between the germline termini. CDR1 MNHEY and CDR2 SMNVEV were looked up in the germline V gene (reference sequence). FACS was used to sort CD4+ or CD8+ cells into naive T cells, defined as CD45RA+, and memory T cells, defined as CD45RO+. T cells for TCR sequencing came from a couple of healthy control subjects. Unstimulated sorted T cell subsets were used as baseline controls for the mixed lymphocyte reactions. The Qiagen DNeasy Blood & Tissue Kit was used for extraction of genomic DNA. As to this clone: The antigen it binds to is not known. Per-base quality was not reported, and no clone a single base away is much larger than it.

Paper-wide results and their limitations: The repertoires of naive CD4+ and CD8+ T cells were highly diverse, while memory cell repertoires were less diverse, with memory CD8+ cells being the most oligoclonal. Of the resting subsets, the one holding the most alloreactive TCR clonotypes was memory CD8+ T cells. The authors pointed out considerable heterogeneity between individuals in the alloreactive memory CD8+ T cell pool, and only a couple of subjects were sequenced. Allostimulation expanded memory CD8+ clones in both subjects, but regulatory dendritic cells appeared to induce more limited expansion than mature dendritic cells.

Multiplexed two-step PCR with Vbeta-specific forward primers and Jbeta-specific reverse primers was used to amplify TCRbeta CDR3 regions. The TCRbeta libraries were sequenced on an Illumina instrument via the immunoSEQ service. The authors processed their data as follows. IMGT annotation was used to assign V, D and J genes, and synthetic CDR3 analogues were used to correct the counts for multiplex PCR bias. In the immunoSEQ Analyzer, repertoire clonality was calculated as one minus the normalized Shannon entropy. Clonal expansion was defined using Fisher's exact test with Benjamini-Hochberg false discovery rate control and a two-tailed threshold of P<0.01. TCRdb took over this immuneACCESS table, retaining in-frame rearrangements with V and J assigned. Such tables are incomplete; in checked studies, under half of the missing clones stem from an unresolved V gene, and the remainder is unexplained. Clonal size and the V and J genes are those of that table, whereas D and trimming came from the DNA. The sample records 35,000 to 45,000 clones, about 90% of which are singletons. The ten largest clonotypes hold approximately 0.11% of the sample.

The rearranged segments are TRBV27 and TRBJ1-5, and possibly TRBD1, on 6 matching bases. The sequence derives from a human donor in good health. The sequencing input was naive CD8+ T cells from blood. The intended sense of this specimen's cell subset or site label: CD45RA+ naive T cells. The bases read TGTGCCAGCAGTTTGACAGGTTATAGCAATCAGCCCCAGCATTTT. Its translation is CASSLTGYSNQPQHF.